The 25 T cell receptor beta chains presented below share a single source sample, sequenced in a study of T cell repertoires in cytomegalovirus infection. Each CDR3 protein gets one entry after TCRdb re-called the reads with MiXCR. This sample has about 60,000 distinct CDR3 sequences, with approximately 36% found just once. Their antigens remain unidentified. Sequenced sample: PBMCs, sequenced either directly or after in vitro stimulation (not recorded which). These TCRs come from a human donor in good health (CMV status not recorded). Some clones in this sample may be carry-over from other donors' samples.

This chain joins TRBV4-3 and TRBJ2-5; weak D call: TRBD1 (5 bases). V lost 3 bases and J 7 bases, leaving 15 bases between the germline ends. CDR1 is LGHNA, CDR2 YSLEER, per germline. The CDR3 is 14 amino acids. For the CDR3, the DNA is TGCGCCAGCAGCCAGGAGAGACAGATCGGGACCCAGTACTTC. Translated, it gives CASSQERQIGTQYF.

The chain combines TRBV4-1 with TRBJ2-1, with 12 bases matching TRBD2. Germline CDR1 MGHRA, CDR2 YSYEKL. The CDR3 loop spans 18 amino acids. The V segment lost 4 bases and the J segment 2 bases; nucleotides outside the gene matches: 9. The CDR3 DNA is TGCGCCAGCAGCCCCGCGACTAGCGGGAGACAGCCCTACAATGAGCAGTTCTTC. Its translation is CASSPATSGRQPYNEQFF.

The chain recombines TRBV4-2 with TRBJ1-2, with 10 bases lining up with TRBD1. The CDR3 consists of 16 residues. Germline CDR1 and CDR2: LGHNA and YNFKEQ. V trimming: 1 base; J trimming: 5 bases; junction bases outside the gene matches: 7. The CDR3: CASSQGLRTGGYGYTF. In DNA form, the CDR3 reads TGTGCCAGCAGCCAAGGGCTAAGGACAGGGGGTTATGGCTACACCTTC.

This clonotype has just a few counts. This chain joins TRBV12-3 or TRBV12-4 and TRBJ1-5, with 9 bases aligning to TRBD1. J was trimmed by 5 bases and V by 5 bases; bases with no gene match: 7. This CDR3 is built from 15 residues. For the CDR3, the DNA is TGTGCCAGCAGTCCCGGGACAGGGTATGATCAGCCCCAGCATTTT. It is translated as CASSPGTGYDQPQHF.

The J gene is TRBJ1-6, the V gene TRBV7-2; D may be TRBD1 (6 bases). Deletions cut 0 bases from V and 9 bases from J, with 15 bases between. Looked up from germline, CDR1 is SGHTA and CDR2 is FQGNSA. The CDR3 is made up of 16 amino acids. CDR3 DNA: TGTGCCAGCAGCTTAGCCTCCGGGGGCCTCGCTTCACCCCTCCACTTT. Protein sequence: CASSLASGGLASPLHF.

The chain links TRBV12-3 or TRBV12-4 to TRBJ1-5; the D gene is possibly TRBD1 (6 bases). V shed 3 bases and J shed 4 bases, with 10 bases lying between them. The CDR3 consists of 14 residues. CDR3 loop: CASSFQGTNQPQHF. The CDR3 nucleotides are TGTGCCAGCAGTTTTCAAGGGACAAATCAGCCCCAGCATTTT.

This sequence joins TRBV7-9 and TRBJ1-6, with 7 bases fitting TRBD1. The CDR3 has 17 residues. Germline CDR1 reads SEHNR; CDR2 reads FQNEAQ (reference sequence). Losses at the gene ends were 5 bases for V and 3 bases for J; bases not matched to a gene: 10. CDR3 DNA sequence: TGTGCCAGCAGCCCCCCCGTGAGGGACAGCTATAATTCACCCCTCCACTTT. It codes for CASSPPVRDSYNSPLHF.

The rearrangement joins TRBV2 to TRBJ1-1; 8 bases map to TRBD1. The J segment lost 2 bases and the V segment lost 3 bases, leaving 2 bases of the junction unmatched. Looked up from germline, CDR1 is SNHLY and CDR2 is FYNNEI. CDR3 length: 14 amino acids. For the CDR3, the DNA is TGTGCCAGCAGTGAGGACAGGGAAAACACTGAAGCTTTCTTT. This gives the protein CASSEDRENTEAFF. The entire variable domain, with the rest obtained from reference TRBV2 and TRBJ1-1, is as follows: EPEVTQTPSHQVTQMGQEVILRCVPISNHLYFYWYRQILGQKVEFLVSFYNNEISEKSEIFDDQFSVERPDGSNFTLKIRSTKLEDSAMYFCASSEDRENTEAFFGQGTRLTVV.

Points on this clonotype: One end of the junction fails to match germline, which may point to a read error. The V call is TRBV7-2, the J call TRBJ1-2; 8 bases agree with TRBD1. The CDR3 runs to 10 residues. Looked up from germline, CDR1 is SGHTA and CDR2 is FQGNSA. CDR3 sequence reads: CASSWDRLHF. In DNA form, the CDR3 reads TGTGCCAGCAGCTGGGACAGGCTACACTTC.

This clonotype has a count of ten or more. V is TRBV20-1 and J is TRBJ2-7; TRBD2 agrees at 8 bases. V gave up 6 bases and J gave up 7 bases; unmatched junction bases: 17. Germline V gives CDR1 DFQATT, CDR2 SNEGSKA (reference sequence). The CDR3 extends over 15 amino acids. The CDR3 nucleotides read TGCAGTGCCCAGCCGGCGGGAGGTAATATGCGGGAGCAGTACTTC. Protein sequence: CSAQPAGGNMREQYF.

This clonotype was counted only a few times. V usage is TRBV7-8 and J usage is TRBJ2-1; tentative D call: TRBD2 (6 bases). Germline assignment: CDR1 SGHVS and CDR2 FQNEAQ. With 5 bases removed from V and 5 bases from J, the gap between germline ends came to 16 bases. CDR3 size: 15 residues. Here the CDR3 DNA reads TGTGCCAGCAGCCCCACTAGCCCCAGGGACAATGAGCAGTTCTTC. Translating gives CASSPTSPRDNEQFF. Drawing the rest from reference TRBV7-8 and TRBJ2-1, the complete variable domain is GAGVSQSPRYKVAKRGQDVALRCDPISGHVSLFWYQQALGQGPEFLTYFQNEAQLDKSGLPSDRFFAERPEGSVSTLKIQRTQQEDSAVYLCASSPTSPRDNEQFFGPGTRLTVL.

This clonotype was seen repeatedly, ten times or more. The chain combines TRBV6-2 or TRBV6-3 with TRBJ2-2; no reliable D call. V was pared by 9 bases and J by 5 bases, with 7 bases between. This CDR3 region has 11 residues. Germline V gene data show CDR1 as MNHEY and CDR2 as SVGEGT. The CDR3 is CASARTGELFF. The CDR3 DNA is TGTGCCAGTGCTCGGACCGGGGAGCTGTTTTTT.

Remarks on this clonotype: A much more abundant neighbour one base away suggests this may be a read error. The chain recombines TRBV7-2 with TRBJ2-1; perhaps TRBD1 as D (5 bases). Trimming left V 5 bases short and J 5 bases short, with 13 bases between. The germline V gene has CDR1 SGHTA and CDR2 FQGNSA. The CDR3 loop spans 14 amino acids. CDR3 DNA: TGTGCCAGCAGCCCCGTGGCAGGGAACAATGAGCAGTTCTTC. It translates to CASSPVAGNNEQFF.

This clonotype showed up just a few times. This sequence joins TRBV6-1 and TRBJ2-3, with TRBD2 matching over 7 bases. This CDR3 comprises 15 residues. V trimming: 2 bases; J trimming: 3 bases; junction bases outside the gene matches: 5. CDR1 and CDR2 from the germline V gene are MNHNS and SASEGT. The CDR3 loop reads CASSEWAGETDTQYF. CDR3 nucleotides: TGTGCCAGCAGTGAATGGGCGGGGGAGACAGATACGCAGTATTTT.

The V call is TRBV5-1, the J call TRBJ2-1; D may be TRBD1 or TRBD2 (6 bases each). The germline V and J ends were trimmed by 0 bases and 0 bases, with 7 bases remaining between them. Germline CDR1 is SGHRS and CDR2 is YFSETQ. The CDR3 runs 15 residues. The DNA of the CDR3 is TGCGCCAGCAGCTTGGGGGGGGCCTCCTACAATGAGCAGTTCTTC. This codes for CASSLGGASYNEQFF.

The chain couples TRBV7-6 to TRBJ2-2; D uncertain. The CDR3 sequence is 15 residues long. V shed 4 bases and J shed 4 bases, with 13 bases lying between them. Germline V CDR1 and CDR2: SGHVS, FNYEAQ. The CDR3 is CASSSGRAVTGELFF. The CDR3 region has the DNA TGTGCCAGCAGCTCCGGCCGGGCAGTCACCGGGGAGCTGTTTTTT.

CDR3: CAVGQENNQPQHF. The CDR3 DNA sequence: TGTGCCGTGGGACAGGAGAACAATCAGCCCCAGCATTTT. This chain joins TRBV10-3 and TRBJ1-5; 8 bases align to TRBD1. Unmatched junction bases numbered 6, after V lost 11 bases and J lost 3 bases. This CDR3 spans 13 amino acids. CDR1 ENHRY and CDR2 SYGVKD come from the germline V gene.

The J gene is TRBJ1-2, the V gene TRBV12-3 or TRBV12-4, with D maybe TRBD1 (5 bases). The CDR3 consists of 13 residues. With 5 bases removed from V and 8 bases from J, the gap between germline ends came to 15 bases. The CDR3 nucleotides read TGTGCCAGCAGTCTAACCGGGGCCGAGGGCTACACCTTC. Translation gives CASSLTGAEGYTF.

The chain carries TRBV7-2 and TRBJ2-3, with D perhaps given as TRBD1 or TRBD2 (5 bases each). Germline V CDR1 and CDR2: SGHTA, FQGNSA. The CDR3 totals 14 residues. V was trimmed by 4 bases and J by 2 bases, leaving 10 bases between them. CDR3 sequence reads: CASSYTGATDTQYF. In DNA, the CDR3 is TGTGCCAGCAGCTACACCGGGGCCACAGATACGCAGTATTTT.

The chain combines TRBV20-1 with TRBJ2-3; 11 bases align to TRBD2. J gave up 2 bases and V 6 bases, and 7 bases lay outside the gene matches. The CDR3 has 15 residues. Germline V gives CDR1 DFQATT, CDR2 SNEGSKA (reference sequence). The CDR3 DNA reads TGCAGTGCCAGACTAGCGGGGACAGCCACAGATACGCAGTATTTT. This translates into CSARLAGTATDTQYF.

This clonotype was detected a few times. CDR3 region: CAISESMNTEAFF. In DNA, the CDR3 is TGTGCCATCAGTGAAAGCATGAACACTGAAGCTTTCTTT. The chain carries TRBV10-3 and TRBJ1-1; unclear D gene. Per the germline V gene, CDR1 is ENHRY and CDR2 is SYGVKD. This CDR3 is built from 13 residues. V lost 3 bases and J 0 bases, leaving 5 bases between the germline ends.

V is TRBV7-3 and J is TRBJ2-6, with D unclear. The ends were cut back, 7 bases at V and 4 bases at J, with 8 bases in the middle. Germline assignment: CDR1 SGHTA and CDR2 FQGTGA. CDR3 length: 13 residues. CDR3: CASTRVGANVLTF. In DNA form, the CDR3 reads TGTGCCAGCACCCGGGTAGGGGCCAACGTCCTGACTTTC.

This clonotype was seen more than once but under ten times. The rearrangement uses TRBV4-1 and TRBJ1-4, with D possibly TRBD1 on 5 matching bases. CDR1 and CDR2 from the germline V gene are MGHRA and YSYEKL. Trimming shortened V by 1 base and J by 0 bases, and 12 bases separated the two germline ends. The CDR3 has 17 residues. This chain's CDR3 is CASSQATGETTNEKLFF. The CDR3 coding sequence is TGCGCCAGCAGCCAAGCTACAGGAGAAACAACTAATGAAAAACTGTTTTTT.

The CDR3 loop reads CASLAGIDYGYTF. CDR3 nucleotide sequence: TGTGCCAGCTTGGCAGGGATAGACTATGGCTACACCTTC. The genes are TRBV6-6 and TRBJ1-2; D possibly corresponds to TRBD1 (5 bases). V lost 8 bases and J 3 bases, leaving 13 bases between the germline ends. Germline V gene lookup returns CDR1 MNHNY and CDR2 SVGAGI (reference sequence). This CDR3 has 13 residues.

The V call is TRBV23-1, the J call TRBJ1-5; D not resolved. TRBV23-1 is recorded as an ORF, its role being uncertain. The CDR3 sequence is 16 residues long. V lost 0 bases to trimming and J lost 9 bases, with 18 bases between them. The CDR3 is CASSQSPSQRDRPQHF. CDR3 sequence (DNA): TGCGCCAGCAGTCAATCCCCATCTCAGCGTGACCGGCCCCAGCATTTT.